These T cell receptor beta chains were read from a single sample in a study of early T cells in non-severe SARS-CoV-2 infection. TCRdb redid the calling of the 5' RACE reads with MiXCR, one entry per CDR3 protein. The sample holds 80,000 or so distinct CDR3 sequences, 11% to 15% seen once. Sequencing was carried out using whole blood. Receptors originate from an adult who was a healthcare worker with PCR-confirmed SARS-CoV-2 infection or an uninfected control (not recorded which). CDR3s leave out the opening cysteine and the closing phenylalanine or tryptophan. The listing skips clone size in some rows; elsewhere it reads once, few, many or a size class.

CDR3aa,abundance,j_gene,v_gene
ASSIIGVDYEQY,few,TRBJ2-7,TRBV19
ASRGTDYGYT,many,TRBJ1-2,TRBV5-6
ASSSRAPGRNEQY,few,TRBJ2-7,TRBV5-4
SVPDRGNNEQF,NA,TRBJ2-1,TRBV20-1
ATAGHSTDTQY,once,TRBJ2-3,TRBV21-1
ASSPGQGRLETQY,NA,TRBJ2-5,TRBV12-3/TRBV12-4
ASSRPGGWRETQY,NA,TRBJ2-5,TRBV21-1
ASSILGGDNQPQH,few,TRBJ1-5,TRBV28
ASSYGVSYEQY,many,TRBJ2-7,TRBV6-2/TRBV6-3
ASTYTGAAFGNEQF,NA,TRBJ2-1,TRBV2
SARRGRDGSNQPQH,NA,TRBJ1-5,TRBV20-1
SARDLHEQY,many,TRBJ2-7,TRBV20-1
ASSSGGRGDYGYT,many,TRBJ1-2,TRBV19
SGYQGARGETQY,few,TRBJ2-5,TRBV29-1
TGGGVKDNEKLF,many,TRBJ1-4,TRBV7-7
ASSSHTTAYGYT,NA,TRBJ1-2,TRBV7-9
SVGGLAGGGSEQY,few,TRBJ2-7,TRBV29-1
ASSQDFPGGFNEQF,NA,TRBJ2-1,TRBV4-1
ASSLTREKLF,NA,TRBJ1-4,TRBV7-3
ASSFGGEADTQY,many,TRBJ2-3,TRBV7-9
ASSLGDVLLRDTGELF,many,TRBJ2-2,TRBV5-1
ASSAGTSGSIYEQF,many,TRBJ2-1,TRBV19
ASSGVHYGYT,few,TRBJ1-2,TRBV7-9
ASSAGHEQY,NA,TRBJ2-7,TRBV25-1
ASSLDREPF,few,TRBJ2-1,TRBV11-2
AIRAGSLNTEAF,few,TRBJ1-1,TRBV10-3
ASSFGTSESDTQY,few,TRBJ2-3,TRBV7-6
ASSLGGRDYEQY,few,TRBJ2-7,TRBV28
ASSSIQGTMETQY,many,TRBJ2-5,TRBV10-2
SAREPGATYNEQF,many,TRBJ2-1,TRBV20-1
ASSPDSSTYGYT,few,TRBJ1-2,TRBV11-1
ASSQDTVGGLRDTQY,many,TRBJ2-3,TRBV4-1
ASSSDILTDTQY,many,TRBJ2-3,TRBV5-1
ASSLDPGALNEQF,few,TRBJ2-1,TRBV11-2
ASSPPTSRFATQY,NA,TRBJ2-5,TRBV7-2
SAEFQGLQETQY,few,TRBJ2-5,TRBV20-1
ASSPAANYGYT,NA,TRBJ1-2,TRBV12-3/TRBV12-4
ASSARGNGETQY,many,TRBJ2-5,TRBV7-9
SVDWGNEQY,NA,TRBJ2-7,TRBV29-1
SARDSRTSGFTSYNEQF,many,TRBJ2-1,TRBV20-1
ASSRQRELAGELF,NA,TRBJ2-2,TRBV12-3/TRBV12-4
ASNSLGGGHEQY,NA,TRBJ2-7,TRBV6-6
ATSRGTGTDTQY,many,TRBJ2-3,TRBV15
ASSAYRNTEAF,many,TRBJ1-1,TRBV2
ASSAPSGGDGGYT,few,TRBJ1-2,TRBV11-2
SALLGLAKNIQY,many,TRBJ2-4,TRBV20-1
ASSVTSGSVYEQY,many,TRBJ2-7,TRBV11-2
ASSIGTSGMTGELF,many,TRBJ2-2,TRBV5-1
ASSQVTSSGSPYEQY,once,TRBJ2-7,TRBV3-1
ASSQEGLYGYT,many,TRBJ1-2,TRBV4-1
ASSYLGRRETEAF,few,TRBJ1-1,TRBV6-5
SALKPGTNEKLF,few,TRBJ1-4,TRBV20-1
ASRLLRAAVGNEQF,many,TRBJ2-1,TRBV2